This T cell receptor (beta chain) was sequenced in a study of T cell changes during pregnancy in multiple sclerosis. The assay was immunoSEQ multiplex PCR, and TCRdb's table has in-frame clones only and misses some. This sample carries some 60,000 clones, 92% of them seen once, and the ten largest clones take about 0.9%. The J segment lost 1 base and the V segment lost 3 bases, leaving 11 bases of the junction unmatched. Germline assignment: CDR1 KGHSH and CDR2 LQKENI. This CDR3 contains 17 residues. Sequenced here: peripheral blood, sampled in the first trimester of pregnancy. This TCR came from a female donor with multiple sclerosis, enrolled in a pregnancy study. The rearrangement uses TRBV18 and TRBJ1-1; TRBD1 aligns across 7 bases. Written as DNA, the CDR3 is TGTGCCAGCTCACCCAAACAGGGGCCGACTGAGAACACTGAAGCTTTCTTT. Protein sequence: CASSPKQGPTENTEAFF.